Below, 3 T cell receptor beta chains from the same sample are listed, as sequenced in a study of T cells after yellow fever vaccination (dated by TCRdb to between 2017 and 2020). Library method: 5' RACE. Instrument used: Illumina HiSeq 2500. TCRdb reanalyzed the raw reads on its own, using fastp at Q25 for trimming and MiXCR for clone calling, and kept in-frame beta chains. Each entry is one CDR3 protein sequence, shown with its most common DNA and genes. This sample lists a few hundred thousand distinct CDR3 sequences; less than 20% were detected once. About 18% of the sample rests with the top ten. The treatment or condition label on this specimen signifies: live attenuated yellow fever vaccine strain. Sequencing used PBMCs, obtained roughly 5 days after the first yellow fever vaccination. The receptor set was obtained from a young man who received the YFV17D yellow fever vaccine.

With respect to this clonotype: A read error may be the cause here, since a much bigger clone is one base away. The rearrangement joins TRBV6-1 to TRBJ1-4; 11 nucleotides line up with TRBD1. The germline V gene encodes CDR1 MNHNS and CDR2 SASEGT. The CDR3 loop spans 14 amino acids. V was pared by 4 bases and J by 8 bases, with 3 bases of the junction left unmatched. For the CDR3, the DNA is TGTGCCAGCAGTGCCGGGACAGGGGGAGAAAAACTGTTTTTT. Translation gives CASSAGTGGEKLFF.

This clonotype was found many times. The chain joins TRBV5-5 to TRBJ2-5; D might be TRBD1 (6 bases). Trimming shortened V by 2 bases and J by 0 bases, and 14 bases separated the two germline ends. The CDR3 has 16 amino acids. From germline, CDR1 is SGHKS and CDR2 YYEKEE (reference sequence). CDR3 in amino acids: CASSFRGQINQETQYF. Written as DNA, the CDR3 is TGTGCCAGCAGCTTCCGAGGACAGATAAACCAAGAGACCCAGTACTTC.

The rearrangement uses TRBV7-9 and TRBJ1-4; D is uncertain. The CDR3 length is 14 residues. V lost 5 bases, J lost 10 bases, and 17 bases lay in between. Germline lookup yields CDR1 SEHNR and CDR2 FQNEAQ (reference sequence). CDR3 in amino acids: CASSPRVLAGKLFF. The CDR3 nucleotides read TGTGCCAGCAGCCCGCGGGTCCTAGCGGGAAAACTGTTTTTT. The entire variable domain, with the rest obtained from reference TRBV7-9 and TRBJ1-4, is as follows: DTGVSQNPRHKITKRGQNVTFRCDPISEHNRLYWYRQTLGQGPEFLTYFQNEAQLEKSRLLSDRFSAERPKGSFSTLEIQRTEQGDSAMYLCASSPRVLAGKLFFGSGTQLSVL.